A selection of T cell receptor beta chains follows, all from one sample in a study of Ad26.COV2.S vaccination and SARS-CoV-2 variants. Here immunoSEQ multiplex PCR was the method, and the copy in TCRdb shows in-frame clones only, minus some. Of roughly 320,000 clones in the sample, about 85% were seen once. Material: peripheral blood, obtained in a trial of Ad26.COV2.S vaccine versus placebo. The receptors originated from a person aged 18-65 years who received the Ad26.COV2.S COVID-19 vaccine or a placebo. The CDR3 runs from the conserved cysteine through the conserved F or W. The D gene is left open where the match is weak. Expanded clones are given a class, and other clones once, few, many or no size at all.

TRBJ2-2 TRBD1 TRBV10-3 NA TGTGCCATCAGTGAGCCCTTAACAGGGGATAACCCCACGAACACCGGGGAGCTGTTTTTT CAISEPLTGDNPTNTGELFF
TRBJ1-1 NA TRBV5-1 NA TGCGCCAGCAGCCCAACTTTGGGGGGGCCTACTGAAGCTTTCTTT CASSPTLGGPTEAFF
TRBJ1-2 NA TRBV6-5 few TGTGCCAGCAAAACATCTCCCACCTATGGCTACACCTTC CASKTSPTYGYTF
TRBJ2-1 TRBD1 TRBV24-1 NA TGTGCCACCAGTGACCGGAACAGGGGATGGAACAATGAGCAGTTCTTC CATSDRNRGWNNEQFF
TRBJ2-1 NA TRBV5-4 NA TGTGCCAGCAGCTTTAGAACTACCCCTGATGAGCAGTTCTTC CASSFRTTPDEQFF
TRBJ2-3 TRBD2 TRBV3-1/TRBV3-2 NA TGTGCTGCCGGCGGGGGGACAGATACGCAGTATTTT CAAGGGTDTQYF
TRBJ2-1 NA TRBV7-3 NA TGTGCCAGCAGCTCCGGCTCCGGGGCCAACAATGAGCAGTTCTTC CASSSGSGANNEQFF
TRBJ2-1 NA TRBV12-3/TRBV12-4 NA TGTGCCAGCAGTACCAGGGGTGGGAATGAGCAGTTCTTC CASSTRGGNEQFF
TRBJ2-3 TRBD1 TRBV30 NA TGTGCCTGGAGTAGGGACAGGGTCACAGATACGCAGTATTTT CAWSRDRVTDTQYF
TRBJ1-6 TRBD1 TRBV30 few TGTGCCTGGAGTGTACGGACAGGGGGCACTTCACCCCTCCACTTT CAWSVRTGGTSPLHF
TRBJ2-7 TRBD1 TRBV5-8 NA TGTGCCAGCCCCTCTACAGACAGGGGGCTTTCCTACGAGCAGTACTTC CASPSTDRGLSYEQYF
TRBJ1-5 NA TRBV28 once TGTGCCAGCAGTTTTGGCAGCAATCAGCCCCAGCATTTT CASSFGSNQPQHF
TRBJ1-2 TRBD1 TRBV11-2 once TGTGCCAGCAGCCAACAGGGGGCATCAGGTGGCTACACCTTC CASSQQGASGGYTF
TRBJ2-7 NA TRBV28 NA TGTGCCAGCAGCCCCCTGAGATTCCTGGGTCCAGTCTCCTACGAGCAGTACTTC CASSPLRFLGPVSYEQYF
TRBJ2-6 TRBD1 TRBV5-1 once TGCGCCAGCAGCCACCTTTCCGGGACAGGGGGCAATGGGGCCAACGTCCTGACTTTC CASSHLSGTGGNGANVLTF
TRBJ2-3 TRBD2 TRBV7-2 NA TGTGCCAGCAGCCCGCCGGGGAGCGGGGGATGGGCAGATACGCAGTATTTT CASSPPGSGGWADTQYF
TRBJ2-7 TRBD2 TRBV24-1 NA TGTGCCACCAGTGTTACCCCCTCGACTAGCGGGGGGATCTACGAGCAGTACTTC CATSVTPSTSGGIYEQYF
TRBJ1-2 TRBD1 TRBV10-2 NA TGCGCCAGCTCAGGGGGGCCCTATGGCTACACCTTC CASSGGPYGYTF
TRBJ1-1 NA TRBV6-6 NA TGTGCCAGCAGTTACTCGCCCCCCGTAGGCACTGAAGCTTTCTTT CASSYSPPVGTEAFF
TRBJ2-5 NA TRBV6-6 NA TGTGCCACCGGAGGGGAGACCCAGTACTTC CATGGETQYF
TRBJ1-2 TRBD1 TRBV28 few TGTGCCAGCAGTGAAAACAGGGGGCTGAATGGCTACACCTTC CASSENRGLNGYTF
TRBJ1-2 NA TRBV21-1 NA TGTGCCAGCAGCAAGAGGGACACCTACTTC CASSKRDTYF
TRBJ2-1 NA TRBV6-6 NA TGTGCCAGCAAAGTGAATTCTCATGAGCAGTTCTTC CASKVNSHEQFF
TRBJ1-4 TRBD1 TRBV5-1 NA TGCGCCAGCAGTCGGAACAGGGGCGCAACTAATGAAAAACTGTTTTTT CASSRNRGATNEKLFF
TRBJ2-7 NA TRBV6-6 NA TGTGCCAGCAGTTACGGGGTAGCGGAGACCTACGAGCAGTACTTC CASSYGVAETYEQYF
TRBJ1-2 NA TRBV28 NA TGTGCCAGCAGTTTACGTTCCTTTGGTGGCTACACCTTC CASSLRSFGGYTF
TRBJ1-2 TRBD1 TRBV6-6 NA TGTGCCAGCAGAGGGCCGCCAGACAGGGCTAACTATGGCTACACCTTC CASRGPPDRANYGYTF
TRBJ1-5 NA TRBV7-3 NA TGTGCCAGCAGCTCCTCGGGGGGGCACAAATATAGCAATCAGCCCCAGCATTTT CASSSSGGHKYSNQPQHF
TRBJ2-2 TRBD2 TRBV9 NA TGTGCCAGCAGCGTAGCGGGGGGGCCGGTCGGGGAGCTGTTTTTT CASSVAGGPVGELFF
TRBJ1-6 TRBD1 TRBV2 few TGTGCCAGCAGTGGACAGGGGAATTCACCCCTCCACTTT CASSGQGNSPLHF
TRBJ2-3 NA TRBV11-3 NA TGTGCCAGCAGCTTGGGGGGTTTTAGCACAGATACGCAGTATTTT CASSLGGFSTDTQYF
TRBJ2-3 NA TRBV9 NA TGTGCCAGCAGCGTAGCGGAGGGAAGGACAGATACGCAGTATTTT CASSVAEGRTDTQYF
TRBJ1-2 NA TRBV28 NA TGTGCCAGCAGTTTACCCAGTGCATTTGGCTACACCTTC CASSLPSAFGYTF
TRBJ2-3 NA TRBV5-4 NA TGTGCCAGCAGCTTCGGTGGAGGCACAGATACGCAGTATTTT CASSFGGGTDTQYF
TRBJ2-7 TRBD1 TRBV7-2 few TGTGCCAGCAGCTTAGGAGGACAGGGAGCCTACGAGCAGTACTTC CASSLGGQGAYEQYF
TRBJ1-2 TRBD1 TRBV3-1/TRBV3-2 NA TGTGCCAGCAGCCAAGGGGACAGGGGGGTCCAGTTC CASSQGDRGVQF
TRBJ2-2 NA TRBV6-5 few TGTGCCAGCAGACAGACAGGGAACACCGGGGAGCTGTTTTTT CASRQTGNTGELFF